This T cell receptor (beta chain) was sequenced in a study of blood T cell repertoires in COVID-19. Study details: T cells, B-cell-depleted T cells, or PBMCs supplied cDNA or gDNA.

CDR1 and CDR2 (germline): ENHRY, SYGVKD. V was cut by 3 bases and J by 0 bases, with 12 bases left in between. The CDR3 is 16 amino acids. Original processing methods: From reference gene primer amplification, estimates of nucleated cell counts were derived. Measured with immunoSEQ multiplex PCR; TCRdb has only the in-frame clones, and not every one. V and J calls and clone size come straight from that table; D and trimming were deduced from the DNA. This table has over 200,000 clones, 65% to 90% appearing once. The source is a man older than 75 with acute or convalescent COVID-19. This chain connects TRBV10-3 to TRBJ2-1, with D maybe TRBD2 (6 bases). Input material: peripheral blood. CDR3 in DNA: TGTGCCATCAGTGATCCTAGCGCCAACTCCTACAATGAGCAGTTCTTC. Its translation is CAISDPSANSYNEQFF.